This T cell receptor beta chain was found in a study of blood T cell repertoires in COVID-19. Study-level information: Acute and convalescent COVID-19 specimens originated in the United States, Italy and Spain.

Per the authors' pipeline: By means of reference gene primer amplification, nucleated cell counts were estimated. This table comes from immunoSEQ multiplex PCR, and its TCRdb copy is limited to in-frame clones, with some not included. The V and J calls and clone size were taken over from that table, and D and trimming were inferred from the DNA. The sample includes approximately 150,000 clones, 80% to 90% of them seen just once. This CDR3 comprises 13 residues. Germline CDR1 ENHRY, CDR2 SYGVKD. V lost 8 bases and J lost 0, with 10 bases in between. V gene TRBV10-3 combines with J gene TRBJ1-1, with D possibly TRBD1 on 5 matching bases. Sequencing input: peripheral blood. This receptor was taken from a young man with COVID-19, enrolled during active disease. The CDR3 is CAIGGELNTEAFF. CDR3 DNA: TGTGCCATCGGGGGGGAACTGAACACTGAAGCTTTCTTT.